The 12 T cell receptor beta chains given below trace back to one sample, sequenced in a study of beta chain features in type 1 diabetes. Sequencing targeted expressed TCRB transcripts, as all isolated RNA had been reverse transcribed. Method: immunoSEQ multiplex PCR; TCRdb's copy keeps in-frame clones and lacks some. The repertoire consists of 300,000 to 400,000 clones, with roughly 13% occurring once and the leading ten covering roughly 0.015%. What was sequenced was naive CD4+ T cells from blood. All receptors derive from a man between 18 and 29 years old in good health.

The table lists this clone with a few counts. The CDR3, as DNA: TGTGCCAGCAGTGGGAGAGGGAACACCGGGGAGCTGTTTTTT. Protein product: CASSGRGNTGELFF. This sequence joins TRBV7-3 and TRBJ2-2; D perhaps matches TRBD2 (5 bases). The V gene lost 6 bases and the J gene lost 1 base, with 9 bases spanning the gap. The CDR3 extends over 14 amino acids. Germline V gene sequence: CDR1 SGHTA, CDR2 FQGTGA.

The genes are TRBV12-5 and TRBJ2-1; a possible D gene is TRBD2 (6 bases). The V and J ends lost 7 bases and 2 bases respectively, with 15 bases between them. The CDR3 length is 15 residues. Germline V CDR1 and CDR2: LGHNT, FRNRAP. CDR3 sequence: CASARNRGTYNEQFF. CDR3 DNA sequence: TGTGCTAGTGCCCGTAATCGGGGGACCTACAATGAGCAGTTCTTC.

This clone was seen more than once but under ten times. The rearrangement links TRBV30 to TRBJ2-5; 8 bases map to TRBD1. CDR3 length equals 14 residues. V trimming: 3 bases; J trimming: 4 bases; junction bases outside the gene matches: 7. Germline V gene data show CDR1 as GTSNPN and CDR2 as SVGIG (reference sequence). The CDR3 region is CAWRGTGPLETQYF. DNA for the CDR3: TGTGCCTGGAGGGGGACAGGCCCCCTAGAGACCCAGTACTTC.

This clone has a handful of counts. The V gene is TRBV30, the J gene TRBJ2-5; 8 bases line up with TRBD1. There are 14 residues in the CDR3. After removal of 2 bases from V and 3 bases from J, the junction contained 5 bases not matched to a gene. Germline CDR1 and CDR2: GTSNPN and SVGIG (reference sequence). The CDR3 DNA reads TGTGCCTGGAGTAGGGAGGACAGGGAAGAGACCCAGTACTTC. Its translation is CAWSREDREETQYF.

This clone came up a few times. The V call is TRBV19, the J call TRBJ2-7; a possible D gene is TRBD1 (5 bases). The CDR3 extends over 15 amino acids. Germline-derived CDR1 and CDR2 are LNHDA and SQIVND (reference sequence). Deletions cut 4 bases from V and 5 bases from J, with 18 bases between. This CDR3 reads CASSTRALYGDEQYF. CDR3 DNA sequence: TGTGCCAGTAGTACCAGGGCCCTCTATGGCGACGAGCAGTACTTC.

This clone showed up many times. The chain has TRBV29-1 and TRBJ2-1; D gene uncertain. With 1 base removed from V and 3 bases from J, the gap between germline ends came to 4 bases. This CDR3 is 12 amino acids long. Looked up from germline, CDR1 is SQVTM and CDR2 is ANQGSEA. The CDR3 region is CSVEGLYNEQFF. CDR3 in DNA: TGCAGCGTTGAAGGTCTCTACAATGAGCAGTTCTTC.

V is TRBV29-1 and J is TRBJ1-1; the D gene is possibly TRBD1 (5 bases). The CDR3 length is 12 residues. V lost 7 bases and J lost 0, with 9 bases in between. In germline, CDR1 is SQVTM, CDR2 ANQGSEA. CDR3 residues: CSGGGVNTEAFF. The CDR3 bases are TGCAGCGGCGGAGGGGTGAACACTGAAGCTTTCTTT.

There are a few counts of this clone. This sequence joins TRBV10-3 and TRBJ2-3; no definite D call. The CDR3 runs 12 residues. V lost 2 bases and J lost 5, with 5 bases in between. Germline assignment: CDR1 ENHRY and CDR2 SYGVKD. CDR3 residues: CAISEQIDTQYF. DNA of the CDR3: TGTGCCATCAGTGAGCAGATAGATACGCAGTATTTT.

The V and J genes are TRBV28 and TRBJ2-7; possibly TRBD2 for D (5 bases). The ends were cut back, 5 bases at V and 2 bases at J, with 13 bases in the middle. The CDR3 length is 14 residues. Germline lookup yields CDR1 MDHEN and CDR2 SYDVKM. The CDR3, as DNA: TGTGCCAGCAGTGAGGAGGCGGCTACCTACGAGCAGTACTTC. Amino acid sequence: CASSEEAATYEQYF.

The chain carries TRBV11-1 and TRBJ2-1; D is uncertain. The CDR3 is 13 residues long. Germline CDR1 is SGHAT and CDR2 is FQDESV (reference sequence). With 3 bases removed from V and 7 bases from J, the gap between germline ends came to 10 bases. As DNA, the CDR3 is TGTGCCAGCAGCTTCTCAGACTCGAATGAGCAGTTCTTC. It is translated as CASSFSDSNEQFF. The variable domain in full, with the rest retrieved from reference TRBV11-1 and TRBJ2-1, is EAEVAQSPRYKITEKSQAVAFWCDPISGHATLYWYRQILGQGPELLVQFQDESVVDDSQLPKDRFSAERLKGVDSTLKIQPAELGDSAMYLCASSFSDSNEQFFGPGTRLTVL.

The rearrangement links TRBV7-9 to TRBJ1-4, with TRBD1 as a possible D gene (6 bases). V lost 11 bases and J lost 0, with 16 bases in between. Germline V lookup: CDR1 SEHNR, CDR2 FQNEAQ (reference sequence). This CDR3 has 15 amino acids. Here the CDR3 DNA reads TGTGCCGGACTCCGGACAGATCCAACTAATGAAAAACTGTTTTTT. Translated: CAGLRTDPTNEKLFF.

This clone was counted between two and nine times. The chain has TRBV10-3 and TRBJ2-3; 8 positions agree with TRBD1. The CDR3 is 15 amino acids. V lost 4 bases and J lost 1; bases outside the gene matches: 4. CDR1 is ENHRY, CDR2 SYGVKD, per germline. The CDR3 DNA reads as TGTGCCATCAGTGCGACAGGGGTTGGCACAGATACGCAGTATTTT. It translates to CAISATGVGTDTQYF.